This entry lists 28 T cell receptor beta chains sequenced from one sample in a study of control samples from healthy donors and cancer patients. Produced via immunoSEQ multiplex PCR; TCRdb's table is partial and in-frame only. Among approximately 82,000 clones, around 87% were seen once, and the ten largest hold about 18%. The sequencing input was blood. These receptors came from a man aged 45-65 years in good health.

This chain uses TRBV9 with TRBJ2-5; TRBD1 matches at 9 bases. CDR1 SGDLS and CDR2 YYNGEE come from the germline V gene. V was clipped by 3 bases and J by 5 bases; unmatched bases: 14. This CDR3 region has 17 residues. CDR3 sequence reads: CASSARGTGNSFETQYF. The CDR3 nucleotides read TGTGCCAGCAGCGCCCGGGGGACAGGGAATAGTTTCGAGACCCAGTACTTC.

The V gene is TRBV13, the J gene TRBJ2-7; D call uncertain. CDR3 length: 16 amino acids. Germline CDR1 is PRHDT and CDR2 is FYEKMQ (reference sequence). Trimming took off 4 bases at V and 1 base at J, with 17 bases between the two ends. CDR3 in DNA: TGTGCCAGCAGCTCCTCTGGGCTTGGGCTTTCCTACGAGCAGTACTTC. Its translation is CASSSSGLGLSYEQYF.

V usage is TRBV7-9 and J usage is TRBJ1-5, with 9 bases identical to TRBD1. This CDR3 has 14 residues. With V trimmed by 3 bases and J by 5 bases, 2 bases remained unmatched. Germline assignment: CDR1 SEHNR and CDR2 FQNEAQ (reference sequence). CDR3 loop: CASSFTGGDQPQHF. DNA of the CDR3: TGTGCCAGCAGCTTTACAGGGGGCGATCAGCCCCAGCATTTT.

CDR3 region: CASNSGGSGEAFF. The DNA for the CDR3 is TGTGCCAGCAACTCAGGGGGCTCTGGGGAAGCTTTCTTT. The V call is TRBV5-6, the J call TRBJ1-1; 8 bases align to TRBD1. The germline gives CDR1 SGHDT, CDR2 YYEEEE. Trimming cost V 6 bases and J 8 bases; bases outside gene matches: 9. CDR3 length: 13 amino acids.

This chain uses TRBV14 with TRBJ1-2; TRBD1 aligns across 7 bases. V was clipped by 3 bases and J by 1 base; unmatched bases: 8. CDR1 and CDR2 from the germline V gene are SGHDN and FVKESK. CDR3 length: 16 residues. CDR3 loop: CASSQGGTAVNYGYTF. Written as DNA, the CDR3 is TGTGCCAGCAGCCAGGGAGGGACAGCCGTTAACTATGGCTACACCTTC.

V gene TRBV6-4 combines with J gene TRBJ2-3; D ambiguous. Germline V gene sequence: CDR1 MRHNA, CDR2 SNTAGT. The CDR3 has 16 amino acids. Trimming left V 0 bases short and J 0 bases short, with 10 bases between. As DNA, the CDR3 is TGTGCCAGCAGTGACTCAGCTGGCCCTAGCACAGATACGCAGTATTTT. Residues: CASSDSAGPSTDTQYF.

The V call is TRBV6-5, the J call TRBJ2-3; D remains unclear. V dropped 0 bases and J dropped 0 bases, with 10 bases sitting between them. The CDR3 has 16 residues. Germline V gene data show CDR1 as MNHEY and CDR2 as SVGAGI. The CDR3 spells CASSYSPQTSTDTQYF. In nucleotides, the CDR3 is TGTGCCAGCAGTTACTCCCCGCAGACTAGCACAGATACGCAGTATTTT.

In DNA, the CDR3 is TGTGCTAGTGGTTTCGCTAGCGGGGGCTCCTTGTCCTACAATGAGCAGTTCTTC. Translated: CASGFASGGSLSYNEQFF. The rearrangement joins TRBV12-5 to TRBJ2-1; 10 nucleotides match TRBD2. The germline V gene has CDR1 LGHNT and CDR2 FRNRAP. Trimming cost V 3 bases and J 1 base; bases outside gene matches: 9. There are 18 residues in the CDR3.

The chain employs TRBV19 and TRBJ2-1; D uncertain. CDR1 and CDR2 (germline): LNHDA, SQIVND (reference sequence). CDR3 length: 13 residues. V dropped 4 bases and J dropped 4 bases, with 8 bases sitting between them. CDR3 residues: CASSTALYNEQFF. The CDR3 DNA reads TGTGCCAGTAGTACGGCCCTTTACAATGAGCAGTTCTTC.

The CDR3 loop reads CAWRQGVEGYTF. Written as DNA, the CDR3 is TGTGCCTGGCGACAGGGGGTGGAGGGCTACACCTTC. The chain carries TRBV30 and TRBJ1-2; 9 bases are shared with TRBD1. The CDR3 is 12 residues long. J gave up 8 bases and V 5 bases, and 6 bases lay outside the gene matches. Germline V lookup: CDR1 GTSNPN, CDR2 SVGIG (reference sequence).

The chain's CDR3 is CAAYDGYQPQHF. CDR3 nucleotide sequence: TGTGCCGCCTACGACGGATATCAGCCCCAGCATTTT. The chain recombines TRBV5-8 with TRBJ1-5; D is undetermined. The CDR3 covers 12 residues. Trimming shortened V by 10 bases and J by 5 bases, and 13 bases separated the two germline ends. In germline, CDR1 is SGHTS, CDR2 YDEGEE.

The CDR3 sequence is CASSLGSGSDEQYF. DNA of the CDR3: TGTGCCAGCAGCTTGGGTAGCGGGAGTGACGAGCAGTACTTC. This chain uses TRBV5-4 with TRBJ2-7; the match to TRBD2 covers 9 bases. The CDR3 runs to 14 residues. J lost 5 bases, V lost 0 bases, and 3 bases had no gene match. CDR1 is SGHNT, CDR2 YYREEE, per germline (reference sequence).

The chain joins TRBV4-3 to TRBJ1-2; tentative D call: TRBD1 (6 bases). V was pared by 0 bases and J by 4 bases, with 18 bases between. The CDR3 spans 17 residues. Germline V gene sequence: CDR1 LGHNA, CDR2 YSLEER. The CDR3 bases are TGCGCCAGCAGCCAAGAAGGTTCGAGGGGCAGGGGCTATGGCTACACCTTC. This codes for CASSQEGSRGRGYGYTF.

DNA of the CDR3: TGCGCCAGCAGCCGTATCGAGGGAGGCGGTGAGCAGTTCTTC. It specifies CASSRIEGGGEQFF. The chain employs TRBV5-1 and TRBJ2-1; maybe TRBD2 (6 bases). The CDR3 sequence is 14 residues long. The germline V gene encodes CDR1 SGHRS and CDR2 YFSETQ. The V end was cut by 4 bases, the J end by 9 bases, with 17 bases between. Full variable domain (remainder filled in from reference TRBV5-1 and TRBJ2-1): KAGVTQTPRYLIKTRGQQVTLSCSPISGHRSVSWYQQTPGQGLQFLFEYFSETQRNKGNFPGRFSGRQFSNSRSEMNVSTLELGDSALYLCASSRIEGGGEQFFGPGTRLTVL.

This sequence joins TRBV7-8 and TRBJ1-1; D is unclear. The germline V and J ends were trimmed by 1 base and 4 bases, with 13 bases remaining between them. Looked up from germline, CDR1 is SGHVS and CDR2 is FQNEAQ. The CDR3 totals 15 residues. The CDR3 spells CASSLVTSAGTEAFF. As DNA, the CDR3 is TGTGCCAGCAGCTTAGTGACCTCCGCGGGCACTGAAGCTTTCTTT.

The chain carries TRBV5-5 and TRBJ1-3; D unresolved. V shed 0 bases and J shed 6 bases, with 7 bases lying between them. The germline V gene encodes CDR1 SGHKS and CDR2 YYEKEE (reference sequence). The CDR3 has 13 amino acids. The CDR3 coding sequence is TGTGCCAGCAGCTTGGCGGTTATAAACACCATATATTTT. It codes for CASSLAVINTIYF.

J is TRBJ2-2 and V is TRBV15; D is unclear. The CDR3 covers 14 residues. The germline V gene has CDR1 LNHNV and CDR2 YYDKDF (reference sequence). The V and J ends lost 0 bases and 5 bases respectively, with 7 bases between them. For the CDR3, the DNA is TGTGCCACCAGCAGAGATCCGACGACCGGGGAGCTGTTTTTT. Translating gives CATSRDPTTGELFF.

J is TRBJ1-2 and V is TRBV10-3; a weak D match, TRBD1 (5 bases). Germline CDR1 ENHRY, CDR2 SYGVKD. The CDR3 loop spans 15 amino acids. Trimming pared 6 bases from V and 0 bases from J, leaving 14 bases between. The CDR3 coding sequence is TGTGCCATCAGGCCCCGGGACGGAGCTAACTATGGCTACACCTTC. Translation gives CAIRPRDGANYGYTF.

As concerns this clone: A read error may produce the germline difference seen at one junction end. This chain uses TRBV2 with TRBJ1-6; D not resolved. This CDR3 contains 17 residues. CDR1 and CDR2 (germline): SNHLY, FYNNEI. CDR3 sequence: CASSHRDTGEGNSPFHF. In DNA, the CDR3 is TGTGCCAGCAGTCACCGGGATACCGGGGAAGGGAATTCACCCTTCCACTTT.

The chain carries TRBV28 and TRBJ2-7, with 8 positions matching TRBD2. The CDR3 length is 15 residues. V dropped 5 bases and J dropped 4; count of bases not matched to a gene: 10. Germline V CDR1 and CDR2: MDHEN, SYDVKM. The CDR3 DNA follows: TGTGCCAGCAGTATCCAGGGTGCGGGGGGATACGAGCAGTACTTC. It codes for CASSIQGAGGYEQYF.

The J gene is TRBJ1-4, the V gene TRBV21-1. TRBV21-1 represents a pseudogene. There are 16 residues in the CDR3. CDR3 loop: CASSKAKGHRNEKLFF. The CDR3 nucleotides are TGTGCCAGCAGCAAAGCAAAGGGTCACAGAAATGAAAAACTGTTTTTT.

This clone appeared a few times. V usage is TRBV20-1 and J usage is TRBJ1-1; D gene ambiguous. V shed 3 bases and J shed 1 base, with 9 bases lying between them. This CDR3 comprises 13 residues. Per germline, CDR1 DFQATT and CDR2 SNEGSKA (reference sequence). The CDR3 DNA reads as TGCAGTGCTAGTTACACAGCGAACACTGAAGCTTTCTTT. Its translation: CSASYTANTEAFF.

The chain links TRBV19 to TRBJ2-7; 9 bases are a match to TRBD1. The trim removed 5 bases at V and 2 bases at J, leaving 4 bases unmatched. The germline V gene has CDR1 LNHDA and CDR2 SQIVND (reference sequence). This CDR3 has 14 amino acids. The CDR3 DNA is TGTGCCAGTAGTGGCCGGGACAGGGCCTACGAGCAGTACTTC. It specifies CASSGRDRAYEQYF.

CDR3 in DNA: TGTGCCAGCAGTCTGGACGGGGGCTATGGCTACACCTTC. Amino acids: CASSLDGGYGYTF. The J gene is TRBJ1-2, the V gene TRBV6-5, with D possibly being TRBD1 (5 bases). Per the germline V gene, CDR1 is MNHEY and CDR2 is SVGAGI. The CDR3 runs 13 residues. Trimming pared 5 bases from V and 4 bases from J, leaving 11 bases between.

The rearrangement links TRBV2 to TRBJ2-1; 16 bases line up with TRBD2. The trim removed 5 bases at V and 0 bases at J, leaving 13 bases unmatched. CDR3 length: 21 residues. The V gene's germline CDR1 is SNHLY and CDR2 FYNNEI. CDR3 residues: CASSLARGTSGRVRSYNEQFF. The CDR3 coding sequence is TGTGCCAGCAGTCTCGCCCGGGGGACTAGCGGGAGGGTACGCTCCTACAATGAGCAGTTCTTC.

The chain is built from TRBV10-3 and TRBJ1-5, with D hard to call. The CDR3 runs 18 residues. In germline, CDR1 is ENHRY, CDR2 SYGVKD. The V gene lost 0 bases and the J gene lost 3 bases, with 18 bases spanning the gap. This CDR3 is CAISESMAKSDINQPQHF. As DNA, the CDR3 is TGTGCCATCAGTGAGTCGATGGCGAAGTCCGACATCAATCAGCCCCAGCATTTT.

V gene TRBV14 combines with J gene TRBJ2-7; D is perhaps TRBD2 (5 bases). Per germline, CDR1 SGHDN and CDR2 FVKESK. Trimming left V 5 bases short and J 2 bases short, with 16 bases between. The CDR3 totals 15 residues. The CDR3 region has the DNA TGTGCCAGCAGCGAAGGGCTAGCTACCGCCTACGAGCAGTACTTC. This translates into CASSEGLATAYEQYF.

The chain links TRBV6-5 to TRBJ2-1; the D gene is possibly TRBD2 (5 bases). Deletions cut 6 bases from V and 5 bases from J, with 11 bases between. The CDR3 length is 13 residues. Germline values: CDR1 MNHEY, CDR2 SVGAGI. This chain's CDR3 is CASRDLANNEQFF. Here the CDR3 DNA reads TGTGCCAGCAGGGACTTAGCAAACAATGAGCAGTTCTTC.